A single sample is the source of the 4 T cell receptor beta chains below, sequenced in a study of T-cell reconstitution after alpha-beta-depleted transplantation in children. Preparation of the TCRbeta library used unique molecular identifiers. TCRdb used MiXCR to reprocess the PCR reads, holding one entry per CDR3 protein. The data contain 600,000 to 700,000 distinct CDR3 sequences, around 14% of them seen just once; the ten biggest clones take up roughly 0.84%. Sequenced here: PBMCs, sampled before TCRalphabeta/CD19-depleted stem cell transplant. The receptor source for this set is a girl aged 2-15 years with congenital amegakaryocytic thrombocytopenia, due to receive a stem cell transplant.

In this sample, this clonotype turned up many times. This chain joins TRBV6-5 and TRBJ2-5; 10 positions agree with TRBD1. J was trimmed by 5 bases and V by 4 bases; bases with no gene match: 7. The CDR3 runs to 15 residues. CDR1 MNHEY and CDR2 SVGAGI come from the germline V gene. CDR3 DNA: TGTGCCAGCAGTTTGACAGGGGGCGTCGGCGAGACCCAGTACTTC. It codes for CASSLTGGVGETQYF.

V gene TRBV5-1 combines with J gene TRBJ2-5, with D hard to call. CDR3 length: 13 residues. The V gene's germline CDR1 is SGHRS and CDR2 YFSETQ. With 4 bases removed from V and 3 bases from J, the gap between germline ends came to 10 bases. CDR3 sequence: CASSGGSKETQYF. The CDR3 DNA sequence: TGCGCCAGCAGCGGTGGCAGTAAAGAGACCCAGTACTTC.

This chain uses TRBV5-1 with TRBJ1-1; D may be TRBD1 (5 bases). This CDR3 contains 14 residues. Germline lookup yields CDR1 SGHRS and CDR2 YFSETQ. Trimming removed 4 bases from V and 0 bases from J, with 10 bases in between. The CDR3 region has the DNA TGCGCCAGCAGCGACGGGGGAATGAACACTGAAGCTTTCTTT. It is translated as CASSDGGMNTEAFF.

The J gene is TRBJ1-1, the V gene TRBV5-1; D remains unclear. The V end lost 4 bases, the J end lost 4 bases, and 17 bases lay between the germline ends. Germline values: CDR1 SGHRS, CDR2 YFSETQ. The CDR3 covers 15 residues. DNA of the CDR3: TGCGCCAGCAGCCCTTACCAAGGGCTCGGCACTGAAGCTTTCTTT. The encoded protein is CASSPYQGLGTEAFF.